These T cell receptor beta chains were read from a single sample in a study of PD-1 blockade in classical Hodgkin lymphoma. Repertoires were generated with immunoSEQ multiplex PCR, while TCRdb's copy carries only in-frame clones and drops some. The sample lists 15,000 to 25,000 clones, about 77% occurring once. Source: peripheral blood mononuclear cells (PBMCs), taken before the fourth cycle of nivolumab. Receptors were obtained from a human donor with classical Hodgkin lymphoma. Each CDR3 is given with its conserved first and last residue. Each record gives: CDR3 protein, V gene, J gene, clone size. Rows give clone size only sometimes, using once, few, many, or a class for an expanded clone.

CASSWTVNTEAFF	TRBV7-8	TRBJ1-1	-
CASSFRWGEETQYF	TRBV5-1	TRBJ2-5	-
CASSEEGGGVTDTQYF	TRBV2	TRBJ2-3	-
CAWGAGGRDEQFF	TRBV30	TRBJ2-1	medium-sized
CASSLVSGRSNTGELFF	TRBV5-1	TRBJ2-2	-
CASSLFEGSEKLFF	TRBV7-2	TRBJ1-4	-
CASSEIGRGLNGANVLTF	TRBV6-1	TRBJ2-6	-
CASSLGTGWDPEAFF	TRBV11-2	TRBJ1-1	-
CASSTDRVAFF	TRBV5-5	TRBJ1-1	-
CASSLGQGYEKLFF	TRBV7-6	TRBJ1-4	-
CATSEGLSNQPQHF	TRBV2	TRBJ1-5	large
CASSLVSGWYNEQFF	TRBV11-1	TRBJ2-1	-
CAWRGLITGWNSPLHF	TRBV30	TRBJ1-6	-
CATRQGALNTEAFF	TRBV6-1	TRBJ1-1	once
CASSYSAGLNEKLFF	TRBV6-6	TRBJ1-4	-
CATSRDWQGFHNEQFF	TRBV15	TRBJ2-1	once
CASSYGNEQFF	TRBV6-6	TRBJ2-1	-
CASSPTITGANVLTF	TRBV4-2	TRBJ2-6	-
CASRLDRLNTEAFF	TRBV19	TRBJ1-1	-
CASSLASSGEQFF	TRBV7-9	TRBJ2-1	medium-sized
CATSTLDRGFSYNEQFF	TRBV15	TRBJ2-1	-
CASSLNSYSNQPQHF	TRBV7-2	TRBJ1-5	few
CASGTGANVLTF	TRBV6-5	TRBJ2-6	-
CAISEWGGPEYEQYF	TRBV10-3	TRBJ2-7	-
CASSVRVGGTDTQYF	TRBV27	TRBJ2-3	-
CSVVSPAGLGDEQFF	TRBV29-1	TRBJ2-1	-
CASSSLVTDTQYF	TRBV7-9	TRBJ2-3	-
CASRRGLGGYTF	TRBV27	TRBJ1-2	-
CASSLRGGQGAGQPQHF	TRBV28	TRBJ1-5	-
CASSTLADNEQFF	TRBV5-5	TRBJ2-1	-
CAISESTGQPQHF	TRBV10-3	TRBJ1-5	-
CASSRRRDLFMNTEAFF	TRBV5-6	TRBJ1-1	once
CASSWLASGRAEFF	TRBV19	TRBJ2-1	-